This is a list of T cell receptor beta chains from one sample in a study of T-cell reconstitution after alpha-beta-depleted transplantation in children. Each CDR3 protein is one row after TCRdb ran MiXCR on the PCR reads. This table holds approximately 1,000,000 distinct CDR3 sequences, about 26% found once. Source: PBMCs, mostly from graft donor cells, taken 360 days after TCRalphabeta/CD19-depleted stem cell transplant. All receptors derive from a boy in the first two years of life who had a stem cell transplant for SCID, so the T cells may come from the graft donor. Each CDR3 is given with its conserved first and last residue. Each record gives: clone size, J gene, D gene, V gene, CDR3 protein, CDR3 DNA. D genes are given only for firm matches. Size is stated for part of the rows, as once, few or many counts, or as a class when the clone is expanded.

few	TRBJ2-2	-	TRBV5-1	CASSFAPRTALFF	TGCGCCAGCAGCTTCGCCCCGCGAACGGCTCTGTTTTTT
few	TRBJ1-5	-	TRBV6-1	CASSEPDWSREPQHF	TGTGCCAGCAGTGAACCTGACTGGAGTCGGGAGCCCCAGCATTTT
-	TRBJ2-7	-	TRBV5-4	CASSFRAEPGAYEQYF	TGTGCCAGCAGCTTTCGGGCGGAACCGGGGGCCTACGAGCAGTACTTC
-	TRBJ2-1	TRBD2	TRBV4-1	CASSQGAIAGERRNEQFF	TGCGCCAGCAGCCAAGGGGCTATAGCGGGGGAGCGTAGGAATGAGCAGTTCTTC
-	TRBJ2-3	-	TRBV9	CASSVRERTDTQYF	TGTGCCAGCAGCGTCCGGGAGCGCACAGATACGCAGTATTTT
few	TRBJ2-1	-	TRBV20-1	CSARVFDGLDEQFF	TGCAGTGCTAGAGTTTTCGATGGCTTGGATGAGCAGTTCTTC
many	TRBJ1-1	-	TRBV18	CASSPGRDIPAFF	TGTGCCAGCTCACCGGGCAGGGACATACCAGCTTTCTTT
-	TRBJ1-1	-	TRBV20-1	CSAIVNVPGRTEAFF	TGCAGTGCTATCGTCAATGTACCGGGGAGGACTGAAGCTTTCTTT
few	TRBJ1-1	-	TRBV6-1	CASTPRVGSTEAFF	TGTGCCAGCACCCCTAGGGTGGGGAGCACTGAAGCTTTCTTT
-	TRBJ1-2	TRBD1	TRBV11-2	CASSLGEGASGGYTF	TGTGCCAGCAGCTTAGGGGAGGGGGCTTCGGGTGGCTACACCTTC
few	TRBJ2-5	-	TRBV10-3	CAISEDQASERTQYF	TGTGCCATCAGTGAAGACCAAGCTAGCGAGAGGACCCAGTACTTC
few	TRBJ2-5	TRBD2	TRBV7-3	CASSPESGGSKTQYF	TGTGCCAGCAGCCCAGAGAGCGGGGGGTCGAAAACCCAGTACTTC
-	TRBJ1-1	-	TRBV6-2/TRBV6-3	CASSYHREGSSEAFF	TGTGCCAGCAGTTACCACCGGGAGGGGTCCAGTGAAGCTTTCTTT
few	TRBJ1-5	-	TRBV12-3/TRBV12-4	CASSFPLTDDSNQPQHF	TGTGCCAGCAGTTTCCCCTTGACGGATGATAGCAATCAGCCCCAGCATTTT
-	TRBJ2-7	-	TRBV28	CASSLIPLYEQYF	TGTGCCAGCAGTCTCATTCCCCTCTACGAGCAGTACTTC
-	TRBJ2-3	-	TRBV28	CASSAPPGTQYF	TGTGCCAGCAGTGCCCCCCCTGGGACGCAGTATTTT
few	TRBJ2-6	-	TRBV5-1	CASMYRGPSGANVLTF	TGCGCCAGCATGTACAGAGGACCCTCTGGGGCCAACGTCCTGACTTTC
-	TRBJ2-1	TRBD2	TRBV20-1	CSAIAGYNEQFF	TGCAGTGCTATAGCGGGCTACAATGAGCAGTTCTTC
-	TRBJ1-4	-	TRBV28	CASTRGENEKLFF	TGTGCCAGCACCCGGGGGGAGAATGAAAAACTGTTTTTT
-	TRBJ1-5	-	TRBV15	CATSRDPNQPQHF	TGTGCCACCAGCAGAGACCCAAATCAGCCCCAGCATTTT
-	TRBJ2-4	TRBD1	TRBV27	CASSSYRGDIQYF	TGTGCCAGCAGTTCTTACAGGGGTGACATTCAGTACTTC
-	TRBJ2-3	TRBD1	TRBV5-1	CASSRGGEGDTQYF	TGCGCCAGCAGTAGAGGGGGCGAGGGAGATACGCAGTATTTT
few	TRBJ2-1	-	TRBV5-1	CASTSGTAIYNEQFF	TGCGCCAGCACCTCCGGGACGGCGATCTACAATGAGCAGTTCTTC
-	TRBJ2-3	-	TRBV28	CASSLPGFFRDTQYF	TGTGCCAGCAGTTTACCAGGGTTTTTTAGGGATACGCAGTATTTT
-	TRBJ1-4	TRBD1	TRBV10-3	CAISDTQGAKEKLFF	TGTGCCATCAGTGACACACAGGGGGCGAAGGAAAAACTGTTTTTT
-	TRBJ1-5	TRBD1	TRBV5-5	CASSLAGQGLNQPQHF	TGTGCCAGCAGCTTGGCGGGACAGGGCTTGAATCAGCCCCAGCATTTT
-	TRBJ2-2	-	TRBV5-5	CASSASRPGELFF	TGTGCCAGCAGCGCTAGCCGTCCCGGGGAGCTGTTTTTT
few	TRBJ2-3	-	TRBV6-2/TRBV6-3	CASSYFGAVTDTQYF	TGTGCCAGCAGTTACTTCGGGGCAGTCACAGATACGCAGTATTTT
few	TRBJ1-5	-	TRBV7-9	CASSLWAGQPQHF	TGTGCCAGCAGCTTATGGGCTGGTCAGCCCCAGCATTTT
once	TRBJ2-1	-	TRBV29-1	CSAEGGSSYNEQFF	TGCAGCGCCGAGGGGGGGAGCTCCTACAATGAGCAGTTCTTC
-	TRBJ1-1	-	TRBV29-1	CSVLSITEAFF	TGCAGCGTCCTCTCGATCACTGAAGCTTTCTTT
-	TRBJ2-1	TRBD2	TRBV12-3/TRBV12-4	CASISGGGDNEQFF	TGTGCCAGCATTAGCGGGGGGGGTGACAATGAGCAGTTCTTC
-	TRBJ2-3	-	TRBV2	CASSVLRGTDTQYF	TGTGCCAGCAGTGTTCTCCGTGGCACAGATACGCAGTATTTT
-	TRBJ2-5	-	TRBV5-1	CASSPERTSYLETQYF	TGCGCCAGCAGCCCGGAAAGGACATCCTATTTAGAGACCCAGTACTTC
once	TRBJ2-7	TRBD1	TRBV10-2	CATTGQNYEQYF	TGCGCCACCACGGGACAGAACTACGAGCAGTACTTC
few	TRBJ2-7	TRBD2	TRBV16	CASSQFSGGYEQYF	TGTGCCAGCAGCCAATTTAGCGGGGGCTACGAGCAGTACTTC
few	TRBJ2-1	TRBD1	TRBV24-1	CATSDPGQGAPNEQFF	TGTGCCACCAGTGATCCGGGACAGGGGGCTCCCAATGAGCAGTTCTTC
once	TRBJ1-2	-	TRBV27	CASSFLGFEGYTF	TGTGCCAGCAGTTTTTTAGGATTCGAAGGCTACACCTTC
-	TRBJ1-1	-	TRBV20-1	CSARAASGSGTEAFF	TGCAGTGCTAGAGCCGCCAGCGGGAGCGGCACTGAAGCTTTCTTT
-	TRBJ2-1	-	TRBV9	CASSVTLESGEQFF	TGTGCCAGCAGCGTGACACTAGAGTCCGGGGAGCAGTTCTTC
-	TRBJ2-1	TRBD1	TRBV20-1	CSARRQGANEQFF	TGCAGTGCTAGGCGGCAGGGGGCAAATGAGCAGTTCTTC